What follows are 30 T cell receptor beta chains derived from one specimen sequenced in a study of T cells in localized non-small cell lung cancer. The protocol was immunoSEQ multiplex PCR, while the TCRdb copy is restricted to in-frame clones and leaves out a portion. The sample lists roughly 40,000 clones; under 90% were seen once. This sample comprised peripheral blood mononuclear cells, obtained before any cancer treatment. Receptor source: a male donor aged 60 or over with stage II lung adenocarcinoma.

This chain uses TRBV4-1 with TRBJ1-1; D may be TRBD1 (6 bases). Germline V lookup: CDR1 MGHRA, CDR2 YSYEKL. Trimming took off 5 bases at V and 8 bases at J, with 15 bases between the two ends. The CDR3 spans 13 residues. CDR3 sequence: CASSSEQGEEAFF. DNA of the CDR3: TGCGCCAGCAGCTCAGAACAGGGAGAAGAAGCTTTCTTT.

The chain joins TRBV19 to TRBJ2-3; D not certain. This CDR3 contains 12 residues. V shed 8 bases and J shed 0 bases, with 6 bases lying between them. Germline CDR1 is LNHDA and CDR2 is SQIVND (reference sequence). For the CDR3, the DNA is TGTGCCAGTTCCCCCAGCACAGATACGCAGTATTTT. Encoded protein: CASSPSTDTQYF.

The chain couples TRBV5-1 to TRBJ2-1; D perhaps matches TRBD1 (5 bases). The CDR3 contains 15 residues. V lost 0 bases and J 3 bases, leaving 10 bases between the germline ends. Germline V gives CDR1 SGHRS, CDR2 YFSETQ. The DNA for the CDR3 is TGCGCCAGCAGCTTGGGTTTGACAGACTACAATGAGCAGTTCTTC. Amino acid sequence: CASSLGLTDYNEQFF.

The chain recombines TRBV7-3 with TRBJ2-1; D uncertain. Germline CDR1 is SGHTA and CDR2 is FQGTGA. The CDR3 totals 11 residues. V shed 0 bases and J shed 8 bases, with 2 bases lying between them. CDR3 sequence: CASSLTYEQFF. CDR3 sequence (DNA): TGTGCCAGCAGCTTAACATATGAGCAGTTCTTC. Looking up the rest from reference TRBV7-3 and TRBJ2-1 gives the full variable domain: GAGVSQTPSNKVTEKGKYVELRCDPISGHTALYWYRQSLGQGPEFLIYFQGTGAADDSGLPNDRFFAVRPEGSVSTLKIQRTERGDSAVYLCASSLTYEQFFGPGTRLTVL.

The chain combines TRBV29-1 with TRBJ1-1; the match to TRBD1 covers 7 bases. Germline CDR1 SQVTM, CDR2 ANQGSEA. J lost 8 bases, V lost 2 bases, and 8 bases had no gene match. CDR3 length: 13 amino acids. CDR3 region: CSVEPSPGQEAFF. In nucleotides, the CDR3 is TGCAGCGTTGAACCCTCACCGGGACAGGAAGCTTTCTTT.

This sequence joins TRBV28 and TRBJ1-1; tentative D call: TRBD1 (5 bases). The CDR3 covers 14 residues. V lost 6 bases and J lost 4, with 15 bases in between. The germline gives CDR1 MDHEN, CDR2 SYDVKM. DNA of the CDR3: TGTGCCAGCAGACCCAGGGCCGCGGGCACTGAAGCTTTCTTT. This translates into CASRPRAAGTEAFF.

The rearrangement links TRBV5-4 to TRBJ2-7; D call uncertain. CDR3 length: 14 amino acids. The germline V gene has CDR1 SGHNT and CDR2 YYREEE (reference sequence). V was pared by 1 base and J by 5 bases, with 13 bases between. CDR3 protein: CASSLSLGSHEQYF. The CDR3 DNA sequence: TGTGCCAGCAGCTTGAGTCTAGGTTCCCACGAGCAGTACTTC.

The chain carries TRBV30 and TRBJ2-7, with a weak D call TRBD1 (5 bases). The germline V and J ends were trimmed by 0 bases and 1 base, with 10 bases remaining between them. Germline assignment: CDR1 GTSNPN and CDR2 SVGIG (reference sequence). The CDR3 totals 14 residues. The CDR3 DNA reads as TGTGCCTGGAGTGTAATAGGGGCGTCCTACGAGCAGTACTTC. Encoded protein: CAWSVIGASYEQYF.

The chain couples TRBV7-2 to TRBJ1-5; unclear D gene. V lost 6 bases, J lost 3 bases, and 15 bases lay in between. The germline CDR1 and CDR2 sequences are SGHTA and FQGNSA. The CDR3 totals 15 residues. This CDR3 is CASSLVGRNNQPQHF. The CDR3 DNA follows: TGTGCCAGCAGTCTAGTGGGGAGGAACAATCAGCCCCAGCATTTT.

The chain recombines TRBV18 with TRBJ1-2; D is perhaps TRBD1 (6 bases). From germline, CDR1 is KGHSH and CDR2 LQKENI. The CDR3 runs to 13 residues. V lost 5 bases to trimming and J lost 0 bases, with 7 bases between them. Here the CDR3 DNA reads TGTGCCAGCTCAGAGGGGGCTAACTATGGCTACACCTTC. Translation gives CASSEGANYGYTF.

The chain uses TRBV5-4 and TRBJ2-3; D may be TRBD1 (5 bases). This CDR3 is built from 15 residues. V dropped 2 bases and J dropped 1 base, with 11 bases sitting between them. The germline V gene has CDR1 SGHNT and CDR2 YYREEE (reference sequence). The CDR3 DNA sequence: TGTGCCAGCAGCTTTGCGGTAGGGGGCACAGATACGCAGTATTTT. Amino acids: CASSFAVGGTDTQYF.

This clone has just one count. As DNA, the CDR3 is TGCGCCAGCAGCCCTCTGGGCGGGGGAAGGGATGAGCAGTTCTTC. It translates to CASSPLGGGRDEQFF. The V and J genes are TRBV5-1 and TRBJ2-1; 7 bases agree with TRBD2. Per the germline V gene, CDR1 is SGHRS and CDR2 is YFSETQ. The CDR3 is made up of 15 amino acids. V trimming: 4 bases; J trimming: 8 bases; junction bases outside the gene matches: 12.

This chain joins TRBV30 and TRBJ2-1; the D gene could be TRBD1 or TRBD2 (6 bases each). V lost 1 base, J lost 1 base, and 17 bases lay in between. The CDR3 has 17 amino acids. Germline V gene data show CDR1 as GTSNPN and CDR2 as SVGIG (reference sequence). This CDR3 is CAWSALLRRGSYNEQFF. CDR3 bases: TGTGCCTGGAGTGCGCTACTTAGGAGGGGGTCCTACAATGAGCAGTTCTTC.

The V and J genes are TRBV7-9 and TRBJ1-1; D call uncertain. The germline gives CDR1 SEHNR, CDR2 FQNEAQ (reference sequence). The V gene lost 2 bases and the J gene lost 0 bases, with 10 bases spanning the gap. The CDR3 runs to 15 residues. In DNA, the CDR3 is TGTGCCAGCAGCTTAAGGGCAGAGTTGAACACTGAAGCTTTCTTT. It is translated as CASSLRAELNTEAFF.

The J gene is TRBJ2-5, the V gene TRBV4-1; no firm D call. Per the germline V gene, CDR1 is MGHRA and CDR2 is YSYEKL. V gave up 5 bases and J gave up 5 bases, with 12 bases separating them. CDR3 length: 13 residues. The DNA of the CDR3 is TGCGCCAGCAGCTCATGGACCGGGGAGACCCAGTACTTC. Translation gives CASSSWTGETQYF.

CDR3 loop: CASSLSPIAGGPGEQFF. The CDR3 DNA follows: TGTGCCAGCAGTTTATCGCCCATAGCGGGAGGGCCTGGTGAGCAGTTCTTC. The chain uses TRBV27 and TRBJ2-1, with 11 bases aligning to TRBD2. V shed 0 bases and J 9 bases; nucleotides not matched to a gene: 10. Germline CDR1 MNHEY, CDR2 SMNVEV (reference sequence). The length of the CDR3 is 17 residues.

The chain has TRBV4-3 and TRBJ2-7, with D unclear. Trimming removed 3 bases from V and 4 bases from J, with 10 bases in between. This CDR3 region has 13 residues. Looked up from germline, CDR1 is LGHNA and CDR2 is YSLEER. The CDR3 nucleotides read TGCGCCAGCAGCCAGGCCCCCCGTTACGAGCAGTACTTC. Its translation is CASSQAPRYEQYF.

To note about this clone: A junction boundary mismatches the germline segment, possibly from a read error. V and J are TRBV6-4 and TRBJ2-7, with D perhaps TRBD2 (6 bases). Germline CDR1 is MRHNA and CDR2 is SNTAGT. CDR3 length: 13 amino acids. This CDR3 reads CASSYSRDTEQYF. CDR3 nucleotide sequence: TGTGCCAGCAGTTACTCGCGGGATACCGAGCAGTACTTC.

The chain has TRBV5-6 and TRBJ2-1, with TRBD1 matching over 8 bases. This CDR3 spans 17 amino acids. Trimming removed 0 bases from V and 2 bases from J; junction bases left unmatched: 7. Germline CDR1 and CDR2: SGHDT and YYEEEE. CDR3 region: CASSLAPTGGPYNEQFF. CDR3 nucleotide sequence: TGTGCCAGCAGCTTGGCCCCCACAGGGGGTCCCTACAATGAGCAGTTCTTC.

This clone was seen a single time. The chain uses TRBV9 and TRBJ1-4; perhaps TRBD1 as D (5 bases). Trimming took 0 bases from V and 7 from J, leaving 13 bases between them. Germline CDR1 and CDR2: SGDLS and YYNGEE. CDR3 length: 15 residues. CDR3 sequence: CASSVGVGVSEKLFF. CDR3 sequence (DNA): TGTGCCAGCAGCGTAGGGGTAGGGGTGAGTGAAAAACTGTTTTTT.

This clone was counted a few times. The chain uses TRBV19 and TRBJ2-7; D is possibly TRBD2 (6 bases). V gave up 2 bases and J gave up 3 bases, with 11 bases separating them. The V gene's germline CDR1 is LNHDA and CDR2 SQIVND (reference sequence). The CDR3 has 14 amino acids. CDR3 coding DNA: TGTGCCAGTAGTATAAAGGAGGGGAGCTACGAGCAGTACTTC. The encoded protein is CASSIKEGSYEQYF.

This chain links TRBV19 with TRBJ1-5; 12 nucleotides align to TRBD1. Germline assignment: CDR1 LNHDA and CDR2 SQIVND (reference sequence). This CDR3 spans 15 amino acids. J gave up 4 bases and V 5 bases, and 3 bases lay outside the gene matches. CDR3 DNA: TGTGCCAGTAGTGGGGACAGGGGGCGGAATCAGCCCCAGCATTTT. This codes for CASSGDRGRNQPQHF.

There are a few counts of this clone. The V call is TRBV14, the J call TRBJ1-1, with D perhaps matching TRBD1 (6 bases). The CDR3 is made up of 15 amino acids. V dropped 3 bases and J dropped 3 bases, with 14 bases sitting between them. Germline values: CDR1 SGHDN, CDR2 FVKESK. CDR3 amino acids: CASSHLQGYDTEAFF. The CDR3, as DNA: TGTGCCAGCAGCCATTTACAGGGATACGACACTGAAGCTTTCTTT.

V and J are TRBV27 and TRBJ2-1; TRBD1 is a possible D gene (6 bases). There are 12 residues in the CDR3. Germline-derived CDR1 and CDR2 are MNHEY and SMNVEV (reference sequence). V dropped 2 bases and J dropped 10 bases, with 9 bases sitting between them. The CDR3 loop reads CASSLGQGEQFF. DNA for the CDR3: TGTGCCAGCAGTTTAGGGCAGGGGGAGCAGTTCTTC.

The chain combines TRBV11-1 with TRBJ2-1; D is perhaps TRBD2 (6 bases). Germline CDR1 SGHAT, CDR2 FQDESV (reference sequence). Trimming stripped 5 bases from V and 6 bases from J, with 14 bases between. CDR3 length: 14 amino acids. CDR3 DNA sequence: TGTGCCAGCAGCCAAGCGGGCCTCCTCAATGAGCAGTTCTTC. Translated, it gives CASSQAGLLNEQFF.

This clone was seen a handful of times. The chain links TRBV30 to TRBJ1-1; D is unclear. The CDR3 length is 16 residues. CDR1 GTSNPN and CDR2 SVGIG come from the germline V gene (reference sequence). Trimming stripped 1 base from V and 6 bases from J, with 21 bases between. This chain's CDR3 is CAWSGPGRGRRSEAFF. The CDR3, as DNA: TGTGCCTGGAGTGGGCCCGGGAGAGGGCGCAGGTCTGAAGCTTTCTTT.

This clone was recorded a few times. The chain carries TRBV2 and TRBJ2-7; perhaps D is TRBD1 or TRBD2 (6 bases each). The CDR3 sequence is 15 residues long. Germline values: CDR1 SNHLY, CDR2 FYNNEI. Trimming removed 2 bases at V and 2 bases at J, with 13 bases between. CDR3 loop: CASSERGTPPYEQYF. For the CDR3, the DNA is TGTGCCAGCAGTGAAAGGGGGACTCCTCCCTACGAGCAGTACTTC.

For the CDR3, the DNA is TGTGCCATCAGCGACTACCCGACAGGGGACTCCTATAATTCACCCCTCCACTTT. It specifies CAISDYPTGDSYNSPLHF. The chain uses TRBV10-3 and TRBJ1-6, with 8 bases lining up with TRBD1. Germline CDR1 is ENHRY and CDR2 is SYGVKD. This CDR3 region has 18 residues. V shed 6 bases, J shed 0 bases, and the junction held 10 bases outside the gene matches.

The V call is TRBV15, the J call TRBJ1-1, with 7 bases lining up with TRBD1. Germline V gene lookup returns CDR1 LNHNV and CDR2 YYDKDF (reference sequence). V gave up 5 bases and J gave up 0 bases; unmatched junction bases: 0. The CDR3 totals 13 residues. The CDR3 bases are TGTGCCACCAGCGGGACAGTGAACACTGAAGCTTTCTTT. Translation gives CATSGTVNTEAFF.

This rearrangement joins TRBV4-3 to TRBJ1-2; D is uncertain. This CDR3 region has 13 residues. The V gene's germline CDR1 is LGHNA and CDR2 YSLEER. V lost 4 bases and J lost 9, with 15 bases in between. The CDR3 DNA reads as TGCGCCAGCAGCCGAGTGGGGAAGGGAAGCTACACCTTC. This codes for CASSRVGKGSYTF.